This record concerns one TCR beta chain sequence. These data come from a study of cytomegalovirus exposure and HLA in healthy donors. The PCR made use of 60 Vbeta and 13 Jbeta primers. Method: immunoSEQ multiplex PCR; TCRdb's copy keeps in-frame clones and lacks some. The table includes roughly 150,000 clones, roughly 83% detected once. The CDR3 length is 13 residues. CDR1 is KGHSH and CDR2 is LQKENI in the germline V gene. The ends were cut back, 1 base at V and 3 bases at J, with 6 bases in the middle. The source of this sequence is a woman younger than 35 in good health and CMV-seronegative. The rearrangement links TRBV18 to TRBJ1-1; D is ambiguous. Sequencing was carried out using PBMCs. The CDR3 DNA reads as TGTGCCAGCTCACCACGGAGGGACACTGAAGCTTTCTTT. It yields the protein CASSPRRDTEAFF.